Presented here are 13 T cell receptor beta chains from one specimen sequenced in a study of CD8 T cells in Susac syndrome. An input of about 0.5 to 1 ug of RNA was subjected to reverse transcription using random hexamers. Via MiXCR, TCRdb re-called the immunoSEQ multiplex PCR reads, giving one row per CDR3 protein. This table holds 200,000 or so distinct CDR3 sequences, 95% found once. Sequenced input: CD4+ T cells from PBMCs. The receptors originated from a human donor with Susac syndrome.

This clonotype was detected once. The chain has TRBV29-1 and TRBJ2-5; D not resolved. Germline V gene data show CDR1 as SQVTM and CDR2 as ANQGSEA. CDR3 length: 13 residues. Trimming pared 6 bases from V and 5 bases from J, leaving 16 bases between. Here the CDR3 reads CSVAGYPRETQYF. The CDR3 DNA reads TGCAGCGTGGCCGGGTATCCTCGCGAGACCCAGTACTTC.

This CDR3 reads CASSLNNQPQHF. CDR3 DNA: TGTGCCAGCAGTTTAAACAATCAGCCCCAGCATTTT. V is TRBV12-3 or TRBV12-4 and J is TRBJ1-5; D not resolved. V was shortened by 2 bases and J by 3 bases, with 2 bases between the two germline ends. This CDR3 has 12 amino acids.

Here the CDR3 reads CATSDGAVQPQHF. In nucleotides, the CDR3 is TGTGCCACCAGTGATGGAGCTGTCCAGCCCCAGCATTTT. V usage is TRBV24-1 and J usage is TRBJ1-5; the D is unclear. Germline CDR1 KGHDR, CDR2 SFDVKD. The CDR3 covers 13 residues. Trimming took 3 bases from V and 7 from J, leaving 9 bases between them.

The gene calls are TRBV7-9 and TRBJ2-3, with 10 nucleotides matching TRBD2. V gave up 3 bases and J gave up 4 bases; unmatched junction bases: 1. Germline CDR1 reads SEHNR; CDR2 reads FQNEAQ (reference sequence). The CDR3 consists of 14 residues. The chain's CDR3 is CASSFGTSADTQYF. CDR3 coding DNA: TGTGCCAGCAGCTTCGGGACTAGCGCAGATACGCAGTATTTT.

The chain is built from TRBV5-1 and TRBJ2-2, with a weak D call TRBD1 (5 bases). The V end was cut by 4 bases, the J end by 0 bases, with 13 bases between. CDR3 length: 16 amino acids. Germline V gene lookup returns CDR1 SGHRS and CDR2 YFSETQ. CDR3 DNA sequence: TGCGCCAGCAGCCTCTTAGGGGTCGCGAACACCGGGGAGCTGTTTTTT. This sequence encodes CASSLLGVANTGELFF.

The J gene is TRBJ2-7, the V gene TRBV30; no firm D call. V shed 2 bases and J shed 3 bases, with 20 bases lying between them. The CDR3 is 16 amino acids. Germline V gene sequence: CDR1 GTSNPN, CDR2 SVGIG (reference sequence). CDR3 region: CAWSPSWVSPIYEQYF. CDR3 in DNA: TGTGCCTGGAGTCCTTCTTGGGTAAGCCCGATCTACGAGCAGTACTTC. Supplemented by reference TRBV30 and TRBJ2-7, the full variable domain reads SQTIHQWPATLVQPVGSPLSLECTVEGTSNPNLYWYRQAAGRGLQLLFYSVGIGQISSEVPQNLSASRPQDRQFILSSKKLLLSDSGFYLCAWSPSWVSPIYEQYFGPGTRLTVT.

The CDR3 here is CATSRTGAGEQYF. The CDR3 DNA follows: TGTGCCACCAGCAGAACGGGAGCGGGGGAGCAGTACTTC. The chain has TRBV15 and TRBJ2-7; 7 bases agree with TRBD2. The CDR3 has 13 residues. With 2 bases clipped from V and 7 bases from J, the junction kept 5 bases outside the gene matches. The germline CDR1 and CDR2 sequences are LNHNV and YYDKDF (reference sequence).

This chain links TRBV29-1 with TRBJ2-2; tentative D call: TRBD1 (6 bases). From germline, CDR1 is SQVTM and CDR2 ANQGSEA. V lost 5 bases and J 6 bases, leaving 13 bases between the germline ends. This CDR3 is built from 13 residues. CDR3 amino acids: CSVSPRGPGELFF. The CDR3 nucleotides read TGCAGCGTTTCCCCCAGGGGTCCCGGGGAGCTGTTTTTT.

This clonotype came up once. The chain is built from TRBV3-1 and TRBJ2-5, with TRBD2 matching 7 bases. The CDR3 spans 14 residues. Germline V gene lookup returns CDR1 LGHDT and CDR2 YNNKEL (reference sequence). With 2 bases clipped from V and 5 bases from J, the junction kept 5 bases outside the gene matches. In DNA form, the CDR3 reads TGTGCCAGCAGCCAAACGACTAGCCTGGAGACCCAGTACTTC. Its protein product is CASSQTTSLETQYF.

V gene TRBV20-1 combines with J gene TRBJ2-5; D call uncertain. Looked up from germline, CDR1 is DFQATT and CDR2 is SNEGSKA (reference sequence). This CDR3 region has 14 residues. The germline V and J ends were trimmed by 2 bases and 4 bases, with 14 bases remaining between them. Written as DNA, the CDR3 is TGCAGTGCTAGATTACCTCCGACCGTAGAGACCCAGTACTTC. Amino acid sequence: CSARLPPTVETQYF.

The V and J genes are TRBV4-1 and TRBJ2-7, with D tentatively TRBD2 (6 bases). Germline V gene lookup returns CDR1 MGHRA and CDR2 YSYEKL. There are 14 residues in the CDR3. The V end was cut by 3 bases, the J end by 3 bases, with 12 bases between. CDR3 amino acids: CASSQAGLSYEQYF. The CDR3 region has the DNA TGCGCCAGCAGCCAGGCGGGACTGAGCTACGAGCAGTACTTC.

This clonotype was counted between two and nine times. The rearrangement joins TRBV14 to TRBJ2-7; D is unresolved. V was pared by 8 bases and J by 2 bases, with 7 bases between. The CDR3 covers 11 residues. The germline V gene encodes CDR1 SGHDN and CDR2 FVKESK. The CDR3 region is CASGRAYEQYF. In nucleotides, the CDR3 is TGTGCCAGCGGCCGAGCCTACGAGCAGTACTTC.

The chain couples TRBV27 to TRBJ2-1, with D perhaps TRBD1 or TRBD2 (5 bases each). There are 15 residues in the CDR3. The V gene lost 3 bases and the J gene lost 7 bases, with 16 bases spanning the gap. CDR1 is MNHEY, CDR2 SMNVEV, per germline (reference sequence). The CDR3 reads CASSFRSGWGNEQFF. CDR3 sequence (DNA): TGTGCCAGCAGTTTCAGGTCTGGCTGGGGGAATGAGCAGTTCTTC.